Listed below are T cell receptor beta chains from one sample, sequenced in a study of blood T cell repertoires in COVID-19. Assay: immunoSEQ multiplex PCR; the TCRdb copy retains only in-frame clones and omits some. The sample carries over 200,000 clones, about 90% recorded once. The specimen sequenced was peripheral blood. These TCRs come from a young man with COVID-19, enrolled during active disease. Both conserved end residues are part of each CDR3. Fields, in order: V gene, D gene, J gene, clone size, CDR3 DNA, CDR3 protein. The D gene is left open where the match is weak. Clone size is stated in some rows and not others, as once, few, many or a class when expanded.

v_call: TRBV29-1
d_call: -
j_call: TRBJ2-5
clone_size: -
cdr3_nt: TGCAGCGCCACCTGGGACACCCCCGCCGCAGGGACCCAGTACTTC
cdr3_aa: CSATWDTPAAGTQYF

v_call: TRBV14
d_call: TRBD1
j_call: TRBJ2-7
clone_size: -
cdr3_nt: TGTGCCAGCAGCCCTCAACAGGGGATATTTGGCGAGCAGTACTTC
cdr3_aa: CASSPQQGIFGEQYF

v_call: TRBV6-1
d_call: -
j_call: TRBJ2-3
clone_size: -
cdr3_nt: TGTGCCAGCAGTTCCGACGCCCGGGCGCAGTATTTT
cdr3_aa: CASSSDARAQYF

v_call: TRBV28
d_call: TRBD2
j_call: TRBJ2-1
clone_size: -
cdr3_nt: TGTGCCAGCAGTCCGACTAGCGGAGCTGGTTGGAATGAGCAGTTCTTC
cdr3_aa: CASSPTSGAGWNEQFF

v_call: TRBV4-1
d_call: TRBD1
j_call: TRBJ2-7
clone_size: -
cdr3_nt: TGCGCCAGCAGCCCCGAGGGACAGGGAGTCCAGTACGAGCAGTACTTC
cdr3_aa: CASSPEGQGVQYEQYF

v_call: TRBV5-4
d_call: -
j_call: TRBJ1-1
clone_size: -
cdr3_nt: TGTGCCAGCAACCAAGAGACGGGGAACACTGAAGCTTTCTTT
cdr3_aa: CASNQETGNTEAFF

v_call: TRBV28
d_call: TRBD2
j_call: TRBJ2-3
clone_size: -
cdr3_nt: TGTGCCAGCAGTTTTAGGACTAGCGGGACAGATACGCAGTATTTT
cdr3_aa: CASSFRTSGTDTQYF

v_call: TRBV7-2
d_call: -
j_call: TRBJ1-1
clone_size: -
cdr3_nt: TGTGCCAGCAGCCCGGTCGGAGGGAACACTGAAGCTTTCTTT
cdr3_aa: CASSPVGGNTEAFF

v_call: TRBV5-4
d_call: TRBD1
j_call: TRBJ1-2
clone_size: -
cdr3_nt: TGTGCCAGCAGCTCCCGAGGGACAGTATATGGCTACACCTTC
cdr3_aa: CASSSRGTVYGYTF

v_call: TRBV6-6
d_call: TRBD2
j_call: TRBJ2-7
clone_size: -
cdr3_nt: TGTGCCAGCAGTCGGGGACTAGCGGGGGGCACCTACGAGCAGTACTTC
cdr3_aa: CASSRGLAGGTYEQYF

v_call: TRBV30
d_call: -
j_call: TRBJ1-5
clone_size: -
cdr3_nt: TGTGCCTGGAGTCGGGAGGATAGCAATCAGCCCCAGCATTTT
cdr3_aa: CAWSREDSNQPQHF

v_call: TRBV6-5
d_call: -
j_call: TRBJ1-2
clone_size: -
cdr3_nt: TGTGCCAGCAGTATGGACAGCAACTATGGCTACACCTTC
cdr3_aa: CASSMDSNYGYTF

v_call: TRBV9
d_call: TRBD1
j_call: TRBJ1-1
clone_size: few
cdr3_nt: TGTGCCAGCAGCCCCCAGGGGGCGCAAAACACTGAAGCTTTCTTT
cdr3_aa: CASSPQGAQNTEAFF

v_call: TRBV27
d_call: TRBD1
j_call: TRBJ2-5
clone_size: -
cdr3_nt: TGTGCCAGCAGTCACCGGGACAGGGGGCGGGAGACCCAGTACTTC
cdr3_aa: CASSHRDRGRETQYF

v_call: TRBV19
d_call: TRBD1
j_call: TRBJ1-5
clone_size: -
cdr3_nt: TGTGCCAGTTCCCGACAGGGGAATCAGCCCCAGCATTTT
cdr3_aa: CASSRQGNQPQHF

v_call: TRBV5-1
d_call: -
j_call: TRBJ1-1
clone_size: -
cdr3_nt: TGCGCCAGCAGCTTGGGGACAACAGGGATGTCTGAAGCTTTCTTT
cdr3_aa: CASSLGTTGMSEAFF

v_call: TRBV6-1
d_call: -
j_call: TRBJ1-5
clone_size: -
cdr3_nt: TGTGCCAGCAGTGAGCGACACTTTAGCAATCAGCCCCAGCATTTT
cdr3_aa: CASSERHFSNQPQHF

v_call: TRBV11-3
d_call: TRBD2
j_call: TRBJ2-2
clone_size: many
cdr3_nt: TGTGCCAGCAGCCCAGCGGGGGCTACGGCAGGGGAGCTGTTTTTT
cdr3_aa: CASSPAGATAGELFF

v_call: TRBV6-2/TRBV6-3
d_call: TRBD2
j_call: TRBJ2-7
clone_size: -
cdr3_nt: TGTGCCAGCAGTTACTCTACGAGTAGCGGGAAGGCGAGGGGCCTGCAGTACTTC
cdr3_aa: CASSYSTSSGKARGLQYF

v_call: TRBV21-1
d_call: -
j_call: TRBJ1-3
clone_size: -
cdr3_nt: TGTGCCAGCAGTAGGACTCCGTGCTCTGGAAACACCATATATTTT
cdr3_aa: CASSRTPCSGNTIYF

v_call: TRBV29-1
d_call: -
j_call: TRBJ1-1
clone_size: -
cdr3_nt: TGCAGCGTTGGTACCGTCCATGAGGCCACTGAAGCTTTCTTT
cdr3_aa: CSVGTVHEATEAFF

v_call: TRBV7-9
d_call: -
j_call: TRBJ2-2
clone_size: -
cdr3_nt: TGTGCCAGCAGTCCCTGGGACAAGTCCACCGGGGAGCTGTTTTTT
cdr3_aa: CASSPWDKSTGELFF

v_call: TRBV5-6
d_call: -
j_call: TRBJ2-7
clone_size: -
cdr3_nt: TGTGCCAGCAGCTTGGACAGATCCTACGAGCAGTACTTC
cdr3_aa: CASSLDRSYEQYF

v_call: TRBV27
d_call: -
j_call: TRBJ1-2
clone_size: -
cdr3_nt: TGTGCCAGCAGCCGCGGGGGTTACCCGAACTATGGCTACACCTTC
cdr3_aa: CASSRGGYPNYGYTF

v_call: TRBV30
d_call: TRBD1
j_call: TRBJ1-1
clone_size: -
cdr3_nt: TGTGCCTGGAGTGTACTTCCTCGCATTGGCGGACAGGGCGTTGGAACTGAAGCTTTCTTT
cdr3_aa: CAWSVLPRIGGQGVGTEAFF

v_call: TRBV6-2/TRBV6-3
d_call: -
j_call: TRBJ1-5
clone_size: -
cdr3_nt: TGTGCCAGCAGTTCTATTCCCAATCAGCCCCAGCATTTT
cdr3_aa: CASSSIPNQPQHF

v_call: TRBV5-6
d_call: -
j_call: TRBJ2-3
clone_size: -
cdr3_nt: TGTGCCAGCAGCTCCGGGACTCTTAACACAGATACGCAGTATTTT
cdr3_aa: CASSSGTLNTDTQYF

v_call: TRBV7-2
d_call: TRBD1
j_call: TRBJ1-5
clone_size: -
cdr3_nt: TGTGCCAGCAGCCCGACCGGGACAGGGAGGAATCAGCCCCAGCATTTT
cdr3_aa: CASSPTGTGRNQPQHF

v_call: TRBV7-9
d_call: TRBD1
j_call: TRBJ1-2
clone_size: -
cdr3_nt: TGTGCCACCTGGCCGGGACAGGGCTCGAAAACCTTC
cdr3_aa: CATWPGQGSKTF

v_call: TRBV10-3
d_call: -
j_call: TRBJ1-2
clone_size: -
cdr3_nt: TGTGCCATCAGTGAGTCGGTGGGGGGAGGTGGCTACACCTTC
cdr3_aa: CAISESVGGGGYTF

v_call: TRBV10-3
d_call: -
j_call: TRBJ1-2
clone_size: -
cdr3_nt: TGTGCCATCAGGGCGATAGGGGGCTATGGCTACACCTTC
cdr3_aa: CAIRAIGGYGYTF

v_call: TRBV5-5
d_call: -
j_call: TRBJ2-1
clone_size: -
cdr3_nt: TGTGCCAGCAGCTTGGGCGCAGGGTGGGTTAATGAGCAGTTCTTC
cdr3_aa: CASSLGAGWVNEQFF

v_call: TRBV5-5
d_call: TRBD1
j_call: TRBJ2-7
clone_size: -
cdr3_nt: TGTGCCAGCCGACCCGAGGACAGGCTCTCCTACGAGCAGTACTTC
cdr3_aa: CASRPEDRLSYEQYF

v_call: TRBV7-2
d_call: TRBD1
j_call: TRBJ1-2
clone_size: -
cdr3_nt: TGTGCCAGCAGCTCACAGACAGGGCCCTATGGCTACACCTTC
cdr3_aa: CASSSQTGPYGYTF

v_call: TRBV30
d_call: -
j_call: TRBJ1-5
clone_size: -
cdr3_nt: TGTGCCTGGAGCCCCGGTAGCAATCAGCCCCAGCATTTT
cdr3_aa: CAWSPGSNQPQHF

v_call: TRBV7-2
d_call: TRBD1
j_call: TRBJ2-4
clone_size: -
cdr3_nt: TGTGCCAGCAGCTTATTGACAGGGGGCACGTACATTCAGTACTTC
cdr3_aa: CASSLLTGGTYIQYF

v_call: TRBV7-8
d_call: -
j_call: TRBJ1-6
clone_size: -
cdr3_nt: TGTGCCAGCAGCCCCCGGGACATCTATAATTCACCCCTCCACTTT
cdr3_aa: CASSPRDIYNSPLHF

v_call: TRBV19
d_call: TRBD2
j_call: TRBJ2-1
clone_size: -
cdr3_nt: TGTGCCAGTAGTGGCGGGGGGCCCTCGGGTGAGCAGTTCTTC
cdr3_aa: CASSGGGPSGEQFF

v_call: TRBV4-3
d_call: -
j_call: TRBJ1-1
clone_size: few
cdr3_nt: TGCGCCAGCAGCCAAGAGCGTCTCGGCAGGGACACTGAAGCTTTCTTT
cdr3_aa: CASSQERLGRDTEAFF

v_call: TRBV27
d_call: TRBD1
j_call: TRBJ1-5
clone_size: -
cdr3_nt: TGTGCCAGCAGTCACTTGACAGGGCCGCATCAGCCCCAGCATTTT
cdr3_aa: CASSHLTGPHQPQHF

v_call: TRBV6-2/TRBV6-3
d_call: TRBD1
j_call: TRBJ1-5
clone_size: -
cdr3_nt: TGTGCCAGCAGTTTCGCGGACAGGAATCAGCCCCAGCATTTT
cdr3_aa: CASSFADRNQPQHF

v_call: TRBV7-3
d_call: -
j_call: TRBJ1-3
clone_size: -
cdr3_nt: TGTGCCAGCAGCTTAAACCGGGACTCTGGAAACACCATATATTTT
cdr3_aa: CASSLNRDSGNTIYF

v_call: TRBV12-5
d_call: TRBD2
j_call: TRBJ2-3
clone_size: -
cdr3_nt: TGTGCTAGTGGTCTGGGGGAGGGTCAGTCAGATACGCAGTATTTT
cdr3_aa: CASGLGEGQSDTQYF

v_call: TRBV5-4
d_call: -
j_call: TRBJ2-7
clone_size: -
cdr3_nt: TGTGCCAGCAGCTTGGGGGCAGGCACGATCTCCTACGAGCAGTACTTC
cdr3_aa: CASSLGAGTISYEQYF

v_call: TRBV6-5
d_call: -
j_call: TRBJ1-1
clone_size: -
cdr3_nt: TGTGCCAGCAGTAGAACAAGACAAAACACTGAAGCTTTCTTT
cdr3_aa: CASSRTRQNTEAFF

v_call: TRBV9
d_call: -
j_call: TRBJ1-2
clone_size: -
cdr3_nt: TGTGCCAGCAGTGAGTCGTTCGGGGGGCTCATTTATGGCTACACCTTC
cdr3_aa: CASSESFGGLIYGYTF

v_call: TRBV5-4
d_call: TRBD1
j_call: TRBJ1-2
clone_size: once
cdr3_nt: TGTGCCAGCAGAGTCGGGACAGGGGGCACTGGCTACACCTTC
cdr3_aa: CASRVGTGGTGYTF

v_call: TRBV6-2/TRBV6-3
d_call: -
j_call: TRBJ2-7
clone_size: -
cdr3_nt: TGTGCCAGCAGTTATGAGGCAGCAAGAATCTACGAGCAGTACTTC
cdr3_aa: CASSYEAARIYEQYF

v_call: TRBV5-6
d_call: TRBD2
j_call: TRBJ2-1
clone_size: -
cdr3_nt: TGTGCCAGCAGCTTGGAGCGGGAGGGCGGACATGAGCAGTTCTTC
cdr3_aa: CASSLEREGGHEQFF

v_call: TRBV4-1
d_call: -
j_call: TRBJ1-5
clone_size: -
cdr3_nt: TGCGCCAGCAGCCAAGGGGGAAACTCAGGGCAGCCCCAGCATTTT
cdr3_aa: CASSQGGNSGQPQHF

v_call: TRBV19
d_call: TRBD1
j_call: TRBJ2-5
clone_size: -
cdr3_nt: TGTGCCAGTAGTGTTGGACAGGTCCAAGAGACCCAGTACTTC
cdr3_aa: CASSVGQVQETQYF

v_call: TRBV5-1
d_call: -
j_call: TRBJ2-3
clone_size: -
cdr3_nt: TGCGCCAGCAGCTTGGTCCTTAACTTAGGCACAGATACGCAGTATTTT
cdr3_aa: CASSLVLNLGTDTQYF

v_call: TRBV7-9
d_call: -
j_call: TRBJ1-5
clone_size: -
cdr3_nt: TGTGCCAGCAGCTGGGGAACGGGGCAGCCCCAGCATTTT
cdr3_aa: CASSWGTGQPQHF

v_call: TRBV7-2
d_call: -
j_call: TRBJ2-7
clone_size: once
cdr3_nt: TGTGCCAGCAGCTTAGCGGGGGGAGCCACCTACGAGCAGTACTTC
cdr3_aa: CASSLAGGATYEQYF

v_call: TRBV7-9
d_call: TRBD1
j_call: TRBJ2-7
clone_size: -
cdr3_nt: TGTGCCAGCAGCTCGGGACAGAGGCTCTACGAGCAGTACTTC
cdr3_aa: CASSSGQRLYEQYF